These 23 T cell receptor beta chains share one sample of origin, sequenced in a study of shared clonotypes between healthy human individuals. Profiling relied on immunoSEQ multiplex PCR, and the TCRdb table lists in-frame clones only, not all of them. The profile shows millions of clones, around nine tenths of them singletons. The sequenced sample was naive CD4+ T cells sorted from blood. The subset: CD45RA+ positively selected. The receptors originated from a man younger than 35 in good health.

For this clone: One junction end does not reproduce the germline sequence, and a read error may be involved. The V gene is TRBV5-4, the J gene TRBJ1-2; TRBD1 agrees at 8 bases. The length of the CDR3 is 14 residues. Germline-derived CDR1 and CDR2 are SGHNT and YYREEE (reference sequence). The CDR3 DNA reads as TGTGCCAGCAGGTTGGCCGGGACAGGCTATGGCTACACCTTC. Its protein product is CASRLAGTGYGYTF.

The J gene is TRBJ2-1, the V gene TRBV11-2, with 12 bases identical to TRBD2. CDR1 and CDR2 from the germline V gene are SGHAT and FQNNGV. J lost 1 base, V lost 4 bases, and 2 bases had no gene match. The CDR3 loop spans 16 amino acids. The DNA of the CDR3 is TGTGCCAGCAGCTCGACTAGCGGGAGATCCTACAATGAGCAGTTCTTC. Translation: CASSSTSGRSYNEQFF.

With regard to this clone: In the same sample, other DNA sequences code for this CDR3. The genes are TRBV28 and TRBJ1-2; D remains unclear. The CDR3 has 12 amino acids. V was cut by 4 bases and J by 4 bases, with 7 bases left in between. Per germline, CDR1 MDHEN and CDR2 SYDVKM. DNA for the CDR3: TGTGCCAGCAGTTCCTCAGGCTATGGCTACACCTTC. Residues: CASSSSGYGYTF.

The gene calls are TRBV19 and TRBJ2-1; tentatively, D is TRBD1 (6 bases). The CDR3 consists of 14 residues. V was trimmed by 4 bases and J by 10 bases, leaving 17 bases between them. Germline assignment: CDR1 LNHDA and CDR2 SQIVND (reference sequence). CDR3 residues: CASSTDQGRKEQFF. The CDR3 coding sequence is TGTGCCAGTAGTACTGATCAGGGGCGGAAGGAGCAGTTCTTC.

This clone was seen just once. The V and J genes are TRBV6-4 and TRBJ2-7; 9 bases line up with TRBD2. The CDR3 is 16 residues long. The V gene end was trimmed by 8 bases and the J gene end by 6 bases; junction bases not matched to a gene: 17. The germline CDR1 and CDR2 sequences are MRHNA and SNTAGT. CDR3 loop: CASGTCNSGRSREQYF. CDR3 DNA: TGTGCCAGCGGAACCTGTAACAGCGGGAGGAGTCGCGAGCAGTACTTC.

As for this clone: Other DNA sequences of this sample code for an identical CDR3. This chain joins TRBV28 and TRBJ1-2, with D tentatively TRBD1 (6 bases). V shed 3 bases and J shed 0 bases, with 11 bases lying between them. Germline V lookup: CDR1 MDHEN, CDR2 SYDVKM. The CDR3 covers 15 residues. The CDR3: CASSFGGQANYGYTF. Here the CDR3 DNA reads TGTGCCAGCAGTTTTGGGGGGCAGGCTAACTATGGCTACACCTTC.

In regard to this clone: This sample includes further DNA sequences coding for the same CDR3. The chain has TRBV18 and TRBJ2-5; the D is unclear. The CDR3 is 12 amino acids. Germline-derived CDR1 and CDR2 are KGHSH and LQKENI. Trimming removed 2 bases from V and 2 bases from J, with 3 bases in between. The CDR3 DNA is TGTGCCAGCTCACCAGATCAAGAGACCCAGTACTTC. Translating it yields CASSPDQETQYF. Variable domain in full (rest from reference TRBV18 and TRBJ2-5): NAGVMQNPRHLVRRRGQEARLRCSPMKGHSHVYWYRQLPEEGLKFMVYLQKENIIDESGMPKERFSAEFPKEGPSILRIQQVVRGDSAAYFCASSPDQETQYFGPGTRLLVL.

Remarks on this clone: The sample carries other DNA sequences with the same CDR3. The chain combines TRBV29-1 with TRBJ2-7; no clear D gene. The V end was cut by 2 bases, the J end by 3 bases, with 5 bases between. Germline CDR1 SQVTM, CDR2 ANQGSEA. The CDR3 sequence is 11 residues long. In DNA form, the CDR3 reads TGCAGCGTTGAAAACAGCTACGAGCAGTACTTC. It is translated as CSVENSYEQYF.

J is TRBJ2-7 and V is TRBV11-2, with 8 nucleotides matching TRBD1. Germline V gives CDR1 SGHAT, CDR2 FQNNGV. V trimming: 2 bases; J trimming: 1 base; junction bases outside the gene matches: 4. The CDR3 has 15 amino acids. The CDR3 reads CASSLSGGASYEQYF. The CDR3 DNA is TGTGCCAGCAGCTTATCAGGGGGCGCGTCCTACGAGCAGTACTTC.

This rearrangement joins TRBV11-2 to TRBJ1-4; D uncertain. Germline V gives CDR1 SGHAT, CDR2 FQNNGV. The length of the CDR3 is 15 residues. Trimming cost V 6 bases and J 0 bases, with 11 bases left between them. CDR3 in DNA: TGTGCCAGCAGAAGCGGCCAAGCAACTAATGAAAAACTGTTTTTT. It specifies CASRSGQATNEKLFF.

The chain is built from TRBV19 and TRBJ1-4; weak D call: TRBD1 (5 bases). The CDR3 contains 14 residues. Per germline, CDR1 LNHDA and CDR2 SQIVND (reference sequence). V dropped 4 bases and J dropped 7 bases, with 13 bases sitting between them. The CDR3 DNA reads TGTGCCAGTAGTAGGCAGGGAAAAAGTGAAAAACTGTTTTTT. Residues: CASSRQGKSEKLFF.

This chain joins TRBV2 and TRBJ2-3; unclear D gene. The V end lost 6 bases, the J end lost 4 bases, and 14 bases lay between the germline ends. CDR3 length: 14 amino acids. CDR1 and CDR2 (germline): SNHLY, FYNNEI. The CDR3 here is CASSDRNWADTQYF. DNA for the CDR3: TGTGCCAGCAGCGATCGAAACTGGGCAGATACGCAGTATTTT.

The gene calls are TRBV2 and TRBJ2-7, with D tentatively TRBD1 (6 bases). The CDR3 consists of 14 residues. CDR1 is SNHLY and CDR2 is FYNNEI in the germline V gene. Between the trimmed V and J ends, which lost 4 bases and 2 bases, there was a span of 12 bases. DNA for the CDR3: TGTGCCAGCAGTGGGGAGACAGGTCCCTACGAGCAGTACTTC. This gives the protein CASSGETGPYEQYF. Based on the CDR3 plus reference TRBV2 and TRBJ2-7, the full variable domain is EPEVTQTPSHQVTQMGQEVILRCVPISNHLYFYWYRQILGQKVEFLVSFYNNEISEKSEIFDDQFSVERPDGSNFTLKIRSTKLEDSAMYFCASSGETGPYEQYFGPGTRLTVT.

This clone was seen only once. The chain links TRBV4-1 to TRBJ2-2; D is unresolved. Trimming removed 0 bases from V and 7 bases from J, with 12 bases in between. Per the germline V gene, CDR1 is MGHRA and CDR2 is YSYEKL. This CDR3 has 15 residues. This CDR3 reads CASSQDISWGGELFF. For the CDR3, the DNA is TGCGCCAGCAGCCAAGACATCTCATGGGGCGGGGAGCTGTTTTTT.

This chain links TRBV27 with TRBJ2-3, with 7 bases fitting TRBD1. Trimming cost V 4 bases and J 0 bases; bases outside gene matches: 7. Germline values: CDR1 MNHEY, CDR2 SMNVEV (reference sequence). The length of the CDR3 is 16 residues. CDR3 residues: CASSSRDRDSTDTQYF. As DNA, the CDR3 is TGTGCCAGCAGTTCCCGGGACAGAGACAGCACAGATACGCAGTATTTT.

Only one count was recorded for this clone. J is TRBJ2-1 and V is TRBV10-3; D is unresolved. Trimming shortened V by 0 bases and J by 6 bases, and 6 bases separated the two germline ends. CDR1 and CDR2 (germline): ENHRY, SYGVKD. The CDR3 loop spans 13 amino acids. The CDR3 DNA is TGTGCCATCAGTGAGTCGAACGTCAATGAGCAGTTCTTC. This sequence encodes CAISESNVNEQFF.

The gene calls are TRBV11-2 and TRBJ1-1; D remains ambiguous. Trimming took 5 bases from V and 4 from J, leaving 11 bases between them. The CDR3 is 13 amino acids. From germline, CDR1 is SGHAT and CDR2 FQNNGV. The CDR3 loop is CASSITDSTEAFF. CDR3 bases: TGTGCCAGCAGCATAACAGACTCCACTGAAGCTTTCTTT.

The chain links TRBV4-3 to TRBJ2-7; possible D gene TRBD1, 6 bases. Germline assignment: CDR1 LGHNA and CDR2 YSLEER. Deletions cut 1 base from V and 3 bases from J, with 13 bases between. The CDR3 sequence is 15 residues long. The CDR3 region has the DNA TGCGCCAGCAGCCAAGGAGGCAGGGGCGACTACGAGCAGTACTTC. It encodes CASSQGGRGDYEQYF.

Regarding this clone: A junction boundary mismatches the germline segment, possibly from a read error. The chain has TRBV10-3 and TRBJ2-6; 7 bases line up with TRBD1. CDR1 is ENHRY, CDR2 SYGVKD, per germline. The CDR3 runs to 16 residues. Here the CDR3 DNA reads TGTGCCAGCAGTCGAGCCGACAGGGCTGGGGCCAACGTCCTGACTTTC. This encodes CASSRADRAGANVLTF.

This clone was seen only a few times. The rearrangement joins TRBV10-1 to TRBJ1-1; tentative D call: TRBD1 (6 bases). The CDR3 loop spans 13 amino acids. Germline V gives CDR1 WNHNN, CDR2 SYGVQD (reference sequence). V shed 4 bases and J shed 6 bases, with 12 bases lying between them. The CDR3 DNA follows: TGCGCCAGCAGTGCGGCAGGGGAGGCTGAAGCTTTCTTT. Encoded protein: CASSAAGEAEAFF.

The gene calls are TRBV19 and TRBJ1-1; TRBD1 is a possible D gene (5 bases). V was cut by 6 bases and J by 1 base, with 18 bases left in between. The length of the CDR3 is 16 residues. CDR1 is LNHDA, CDR2 SQIVND, per germline (reference sequence). The CDR3 is CASRSRTDNKNTEAFF. CDR3 DNA sequence: TGTGCCAGTAGGTCAAGAACGGACAATAAGAACACTGAAGCTTTCTTT.

The chain couples TRBV6-5 to TRBJ1-5; D remains ambiguous. V lost 0 bases and J lost 2, with 8 bases in between. The CDR3 runs 15 residues. The germline V gene encodes CDR1 MNHEY and CDR2 SVGAGI. CDR3 region: CASSYSWTGNQPQHF. CDR3 sequence (DNA): TGTGCCAGCAGTTACTCGTGGACCGGCAATCAGCCCCAGCATTTT.

Points on this clone: At the DNA level, this CDR3 is encoded by other sequences in the same sample as well. V and J are TRBV28 and TRBJ2-7, with 8 bases that match TRBD1. Germline V gene lookup returns CDR1 MDHEN and CDR2 SYDVKM. The CDR3 loop spans 14 amino acids. V trimming: 4 bases; J trimming: 4 bases; junction bases outside the gene matches: 6. Written as DNA, the CDR3 is TGTGCCAGCAGTTCCGGACAGGGAATTTACGAGCAGTACTTC. Amino acids: CASSSGQGIYEQYF.